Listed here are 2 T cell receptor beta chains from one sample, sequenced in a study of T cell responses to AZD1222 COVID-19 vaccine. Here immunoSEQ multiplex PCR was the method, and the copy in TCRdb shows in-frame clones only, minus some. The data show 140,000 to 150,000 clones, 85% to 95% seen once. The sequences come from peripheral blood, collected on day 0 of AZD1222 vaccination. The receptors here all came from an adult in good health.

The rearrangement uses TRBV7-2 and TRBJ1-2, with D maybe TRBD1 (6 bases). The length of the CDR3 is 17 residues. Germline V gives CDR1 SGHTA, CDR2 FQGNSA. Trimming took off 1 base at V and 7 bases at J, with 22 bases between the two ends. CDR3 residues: CASSLGGGAGFVGGYTF. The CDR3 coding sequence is TGTGCCAGCAGCTTAGGCGGGGGCGCGGGTTTCGTGGGTGGCTACACCTTC.

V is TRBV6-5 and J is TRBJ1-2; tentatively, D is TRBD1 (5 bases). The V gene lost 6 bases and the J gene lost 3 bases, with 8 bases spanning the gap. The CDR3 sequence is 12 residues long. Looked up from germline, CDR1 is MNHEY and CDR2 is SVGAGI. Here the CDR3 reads CASRGQDYGYTF. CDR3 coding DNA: TGTGCCAGCAGGGGGCAGGACTATGGCTACACCTTC.